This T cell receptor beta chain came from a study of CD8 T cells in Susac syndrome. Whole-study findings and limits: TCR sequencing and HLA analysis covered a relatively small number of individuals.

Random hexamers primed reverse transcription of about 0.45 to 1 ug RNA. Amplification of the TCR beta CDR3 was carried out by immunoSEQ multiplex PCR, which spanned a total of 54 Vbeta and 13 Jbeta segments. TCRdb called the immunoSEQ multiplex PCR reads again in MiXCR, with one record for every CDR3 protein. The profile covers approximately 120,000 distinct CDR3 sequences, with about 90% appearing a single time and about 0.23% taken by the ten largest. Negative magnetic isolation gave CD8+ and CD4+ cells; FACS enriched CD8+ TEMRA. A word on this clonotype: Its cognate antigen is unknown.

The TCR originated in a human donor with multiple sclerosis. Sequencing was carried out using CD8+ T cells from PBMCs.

The CDR3 bases are TGTGCCAGCAGCTTGGTGGAACCTTATGGCTACACCTTC. Residues: CASSLVEPYGYTF. This chain joins TRBV5-4 and TRBJ1-2; D uncertain. Germline-derived CDR1 and CDR2 are SGHNT and YYREEE (reference sequence). This CDR3 is 13 amino acids long. Trimming took off 0 bases at V and 5 bases at J, with 8 bases between the two ends.